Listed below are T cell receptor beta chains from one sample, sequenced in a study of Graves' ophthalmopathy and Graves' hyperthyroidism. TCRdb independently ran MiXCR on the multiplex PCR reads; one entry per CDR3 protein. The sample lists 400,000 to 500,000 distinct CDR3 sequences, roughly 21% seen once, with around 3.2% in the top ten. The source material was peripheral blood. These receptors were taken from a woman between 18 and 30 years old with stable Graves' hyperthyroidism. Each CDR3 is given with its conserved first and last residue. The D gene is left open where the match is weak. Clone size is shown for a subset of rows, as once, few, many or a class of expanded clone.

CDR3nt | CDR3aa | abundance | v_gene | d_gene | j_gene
TGTGCCAGCAGCTCGACAGGGGGGAACGAGCAGTACTTC | CASSSTGGNEQYF | many | TRBV7-8 | TRBD1 | TRBJ2-7
TGTGCCAGCAGCTCTCGGGGTGGCTATGGCTACACCTTC | CASSSRGGYGYTF | many | TRBV28 | . | TRBJ1-2
TGTGCCTGGAGTCGACAGGGAGGAAATAATTCACCCCTCCACTTT | CAWSRQGGNNSPLHF | many | TRBV30 | TRBD1 | TRBJ1-6
TGTGCCAGCAGACAAGACATCCGGGACGGGATCTACGAGCAGTACTTC | CASRQDIRDGIYEQYF | many | TRBV6-1 | . | TRBJ2-7
TGCAGCGTTGAGTGGTTACGGTATACAGATACGCAGTATTTT | CSVEWLRYTDTQYF | . | TRBV29-1 | . | TRBJ2-3
TGTGCCAGCAGCGGGACTAGCGAGCCTCAAGAGACCCAGTACTTC | CASSGTSEPQETQYF | many | TRBV6-2/TRBV6-3 | TRBD2 | TRBJ2-5
TGCAGCGTTGAGGGCCACCGGGACAACCAAGAGACCCAGTACTTC | CSVEGHRDNQETQYF | many | TRBV29-1 | . | TRBJ2-5
TGTGCCAGCAGAACCGGGACTAGCGGACAAGAGACCCAGTACTTC | CASRTGTSGQETQYF | . | TRBV28 | TRBD2 | TRBJ2-5
TGTGCCAGCAGTTTCGTCAAGAGTGCCACTGAAGCTTTCTTT | CASSFVKSATEAFF | . | TRBV12-3/TRBV12-4 | . | TRBJ1-1
TGTGCCAGCAGTTTGCCAGGGGCCTACGAGCAGTACTTC | CASSLPGAYEQYF | many | TRBV28 | . | TRBJ2-7
TGCAGCGTAATGACCCGAGCGACCTACGAGCAGTACTTC | CSVMTRATYEQYF | many | TRBV29-1 | . | TRBJ2-7
TGTGCCAGCAGCCCGCGACAGGGGGCCCTCTCCCGGGAAGCTTTCTTT | CASSPRQGALSREAFF | . | TRBV11-2 | TRBD1 | TRBJ1-1
TGTGCCAGCAATCGGTGTGAGAGAGCAGGGGCGCGCTACGAGCAGTACTTC | CASNRCERAGARYEQYF | . | TRBV11-2 | . | TRBJ2-7
TGTGCCAGCAGTTACTCTCCAAGGTCACAGCCCCAGCATTTT | CASSYSPRSQPQHF | many | TRBV6-5 | . | TRBJ1-5
TGTGCCAGCAGCGCCCCGGGACAGGGCATGGGCGAGCAGTACTTC | CASSAPGQGMGEQYF | many | TRBV6-1 | TRBD1 | TRBJ2-7
TGTGCCAGCAGCTTTGCGGGGGGAGGCTCTGAAGCTTTCTTT | CASSFAGGGSEAFF | . | TRBV7-9 | . | TRBJ1-1
TGTGCCTGGAGTGAGAGCTATGGCCACACCTTC | CAWSESYGHTF | few | TRBV30 | . | TRBJ1-2
TGTGCCAGCAGTTACGACTTGGGACTGAGAGGGAACGAGCAGTACTTC | CASSYDLGLRGNEQYF | few | TRBV6-5 | . | TRBJ2-7
TGTGCCAGCTCACCACCGCCCGGGGGCGACTTATACTTC | CASSPPPGGDLYF | . | TRBV18 | . | TRBJ2-7
TGTGCCAGCAGTTTCGGGGACACTGAAGCTTTCTTT | CASSFGDTEAFF | many | TRBV7-9 | . | TRBJ1-1
TGTGCCAGCAGTACGGGAGAGTGGGCTTTCTTT | CASSTGEWAFF | . | TRBV7-8 | . | TRBJ1-1
TGTGCCAGCAGCTTAGATCCTATGGCGGGATCGGAGACCCAGTACTTC | CASSLDPMAGSETQYF | many | TRBV11-2 | . | TRBJ2-5
TGTGCCATCAGTGAGTGGGCAGCCAATCAGCCCCAGCATTTT | CAISEWAANQPQHF | many | TRBV10-3 | . | TRBJ1-5
TGTGCCAGCAGTCGGAACGCCATGGGGGAGACCCAGTACTTC | CASSRNAMGETQYF | few | TRBV28 | . | TRBJ2-5
TGTGCCAGCAGTTACTCTTCGGACAGGGGCCAATACGAGCAGTACTTC | CASSYSSDRGQYEQYF | . | TRBV6-5 | TRBD1 | TRBJ2-7
TGTGCCAGCAGCTTAATTTCCTTGGGAAGCGAGACCCAGTACTTC | CASSLISLGSETQYF | many | TRBV7-2 | . | TRBJ2-5
TGTGCCAGCTCACCACGACAGGGGACCAATCAGCCCCAGCATTTT | CASSPRQGTNQPQHF | . | TRBV18 | TRBD1 | TRBJ1-5
TGTGCCTGGGGGGGGGGCCTGGGGCCAAGAGAGGCCCAGTACTTC | CAWGGGLGPREAQYF | many | TRBV30 | . | TRBJ2-5
TGTGCCAGCAGTGAAATGCCAGCCTCCTACGAGCAGTACTTC | CASSEMPASYEQYF | . | TRBV6-1 | . | TRBJ2-7
TGTGCCAGCAAGGGGACTAGCGGAGGCTCCTACGAGCAGTACTTC | CASKGTSGGSYEQYF | many | TRBV6-1 | TRBD2 | TRBJ2-7
TGTGCCAGCAGTTCCAGAGACAGGGCTAATCAGCCCCAGCATTTT | CASSSRDRANQPQHF | many | TRBV6-2/TRBV6-3 | TRBD1 | TRBJ1-5
TGTGCCACCAGCAGAAATACCTATGGGGTTGGGACTGATCAGCCCCAGCATTTT | CATSRNTYGVGTDQPQHF | many | TRBV15 | . | TRBJ1-5
TGTGCCAGCAGTTACTTCCCCCCCTACGAGCAGTACTTC | CASSYFPPYEQYF | . | TRBV6-5 | . | TRBJ2-7
TGTGCCTGGAAGTACAGAGGTAATTCACCCCTCCACTTT | CAWKYRGNSPLHF | many | TRBV30 | . | TRBJ1-6
TGCAGTGCTAGGGATACGCTCCACTCGGCTGAAGCTTTCTTT | CSARDTLHSAEAFF | many | TRBV20-1 | . | TRBJ1-1
TGTGCCAGCAGCTTACTTACCGGGACTAGCGGGACGAAGACCCAGTACTTC | CASSLLTGTSGTKTQYF | many | TRBV7-8 | TRBD2 | TRBJ2-5
TGCAGCGTGGCTCCGGGCCTCGACACTTTTCAGTACTTC | CSVAPGLDTFQYF | . | TRBV29-1 | . | TRBJ2-4
TGTGCCAGCAGCTCGCCGGGACAGGGATATCGGTACTTC | CASSSPGQGYRYF | many | TRBV7-2 | TRBD1 | TRBJ2-4
TGTTCCAGTCGTGATCCAGGGGGTAGGGACACTGAAGCTTTCTTT | CSSRDPGGRDTEAFF | many | TRBV6-1 | TRBD1 | TRBJ1-1